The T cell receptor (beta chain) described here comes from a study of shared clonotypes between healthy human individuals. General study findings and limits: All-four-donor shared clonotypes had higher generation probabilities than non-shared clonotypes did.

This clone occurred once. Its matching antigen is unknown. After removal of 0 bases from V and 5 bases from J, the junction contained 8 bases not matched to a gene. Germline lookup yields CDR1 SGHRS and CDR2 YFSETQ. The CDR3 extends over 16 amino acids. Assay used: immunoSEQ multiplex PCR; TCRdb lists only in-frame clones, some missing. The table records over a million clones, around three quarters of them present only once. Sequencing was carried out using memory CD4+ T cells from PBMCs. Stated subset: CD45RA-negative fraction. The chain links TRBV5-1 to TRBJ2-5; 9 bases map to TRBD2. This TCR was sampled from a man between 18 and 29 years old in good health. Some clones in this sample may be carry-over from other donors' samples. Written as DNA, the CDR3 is TGCGCCAGCAGCTTGGTAGCAGTAGCGGGAGTGGAGACCCAGTACTTC. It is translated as CASSLVAVAGVETQYF. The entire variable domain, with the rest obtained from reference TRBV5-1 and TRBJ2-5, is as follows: KAGVTQTPRYLIKTRGQQVTLSCSPISGHRSVSWYQQTPGQGLQFLFEYFSETQRNKGNFPGRFSGRQFSNSRSEMNVSTLELGDSALYLCASSLVAVAGVETQYFGPGTRLLVL.